These T cell receptor beta chains were read from a single sample in a study of CD39 and CD103 CD8 tumor-infiltrating T cells. The data were produced by immunoSEQ multiplex PCR, yet TCRdb's version contains in-frame clones alone and is incomplete. The table has about 2,400 clones, just over 70% seen once. Sequenced sample: CD39- CD103- CD8+ T cells sorted from the tumor. The receptors originated from a human donor with head and neck squamous cell carcinoma. Each CDR3 is given with its conserved first and last residue. D genes are given only for firm matches. A row's size may be missing; if present it is once, few, many or a size class.

V	D	size	J	CDR3	DNA
TRBV27	TRBD1	.	TRBJ1-5	CASSPGQANQPQHF	TGTGCCAGCAGTCCCGGACAGGCCAATCAGCCCCAGCATTTT
TRBV7-9	TRBD1	.	TRBJ1-6	CASSARGQGISPLHF	TGTGCCAGCAGCGCCCGGGGACAGGGAATCTCACCCCTCCACTTT
TRBV9	.	.	TRBJ1-4	CASSVAAGKGEKLFF	TGTGCCAGCAGCGTAGCAGCTGGAAAGGGTGAAAAACTGTTTTTT
TRBV7-8	.	few	TRBJ1-3	CASSLDSTANTIYF	TGTGCCAGCAGCTTAGACAGTACTGCAAACACCATATATTTT
TRBV6-1	.	few	TRBJ1-6	CASSPVGGSLHF	TGTGCCAGCAGTCCCGTGGGGGGATCCCTCCACTTT
TRBV19	TRBD1	.	TRBJ2-3	CASSIAGGVYTDTQYF	TGTGCCAGTAGTATTGCAGGGGGAGTATACACAGATACGCAGTATTTT
TRBV11-1	.	few	TRBJ1-1	CASSLQGSTEAFF	TGTGCCAGCAGCTTACAAGGGTCCACTGAAGCTTTCTTT
TRBV9	TRBD1	.	TRBJ1-2	CASSPRQGGYGYTF	TGTGCCAGCAGCCCCAGACAGGGTGGCTATGGCTACACCTTC
TRBV5-6	.	.	TRBJ1-1	CASSLGRGRHTEAFF	TGTGCCAGCAGCTTGGGAAGGGGTCGGCACACTGAAGCTTTCTTT
TRBV2	TRBD1	few	TRBJ1-5	CASSEWTGSNQPQHF	TGTGCCAGCAGTGAATGGACAGGAAGCAATCAGCCCCAGCATTTT
TRBV21-1	.	once	TRBJ1-1	CASSKELGDPTTHTEAFF	TGTGCCAGCAGCAAAGAGCTGGGGGACCCTACAACCCACACTGAAGCTTTCTTT
TRBV19	.	.	TRBJ2-1	CASSLRVLYNEQFF	TGTGCCAGTAGTCTCCGAGTCCTTTACAATGAGCAGTTCTTC
TRBV27	.	.	TRBJ2-7	CASSLVGFDEQYF	TGTGCCAGCAGTTTAGTTGGGTTTGACGAGCAGTACTTC
TRBV18	.	.	TRBJ1-2	CASSPDSAMYGYTF	TGTGCCAGCTCACCAGACTCAGCCATGTATGGCTACACCTTC
TRBV29-1	.	few	TRBJ1-1	CSGGGSNTEAFF	TGCAGCGGAGGGGGGTCTAACACTGAAGCTTTCTTT
TRBV19	.	.	TRBJ1-1	CASSPHPGAGAEAFF	TGTGCCAGTAGTCCCCATCCAGGAGCGGGGGCTGAAGCTTTCTTT
TRBV6-5	.	once	TRBJ1-4	CASGAGDEKLFF	TGTGCCAGCGGTGCAGGGGACGAAAAACTGTTTTTT
TRBV11-2	.	.	TRBJ2-7	CASSLEAQAFYEQYF	TGTGCCAGCAGCTTAGAGGCACAGGCCTTTTACGAGCAGTACTTC
TRBV6-1	TRBD2	.	TRBJ2-3	CASSERRGGQTDTQYF	TGTGCCAGCAGTGAAAGGCGGGGGGGCCAAACAGATACGCAGTATTTT
TRBV7-7	.	.	TRBJ2-3	CASSLGSQGLGDTQYF	TGTGCTAGCAGCTTAGGTTCGCAGGGGCTGGGGGATACGCAGTATTTT
TRBV29-1	.	.	TRBJ2-7	CSVDDSYEQYF	TGCAGCGTTGACGACAGCTACGAGCAGTACTTC
TRBV27	TRBD1	.	TRBJ1-2	CATYKGAWGYTF	TGTGCCACCTACAAGGGGGCCTGGGGCTACACCTTC
TRBV27	.	.	TRBJ2-3	CASSEPDPPDTQYF	TGTGCCAGCAGTGAGCCCGACCCCCCCGATACGCAGTATTTT
TRBV7-6	.	.	TRBJ2-1	CASSLNVWNEQFF	TGTGCCAGCAGCTTAAACGTATGGAATGAGCAGTTCTTC
TRBV19	TRBD1	.	TRBJ2-7	CATQQTGGIHEQYF	TGTGCCACTCAACAGACAGGGGGCATCCACGAGCAGTACTTC
TRBV6-8	.	few	TRBJ1-5	CASTGGRGNQPQHF	TGTGCCAGCACGGGGGGGAGGGGCAATCAGCCCCAGCATTTT
TRBV7-3	.	.	TRBJ2-1	CASSLTTGPYNEQFF	TGTGCCAGCAGCTTAACGACGGGGCCCTACAATGAGCAGTTCTTC
TRBV6-5	.	.	TRBJ1-1	CASSYSWEWTEAFF	TGTGCCAGCAGTTACTCTTGGGAATGGACTGAAGCTTTCTTT